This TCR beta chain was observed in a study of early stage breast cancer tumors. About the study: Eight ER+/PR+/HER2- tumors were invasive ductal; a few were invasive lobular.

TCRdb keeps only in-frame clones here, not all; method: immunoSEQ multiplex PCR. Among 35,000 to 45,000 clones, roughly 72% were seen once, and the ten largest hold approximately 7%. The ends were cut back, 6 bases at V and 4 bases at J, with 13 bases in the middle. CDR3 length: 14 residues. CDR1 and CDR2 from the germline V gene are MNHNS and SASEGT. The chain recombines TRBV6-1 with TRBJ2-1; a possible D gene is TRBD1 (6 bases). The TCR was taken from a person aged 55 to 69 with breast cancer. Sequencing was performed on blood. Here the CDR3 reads CASRAETGYNEQFF. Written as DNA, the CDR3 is TGTGCCAGCAGAGCTGAAACAGGGTACAATGAGCAGTTCTTC.